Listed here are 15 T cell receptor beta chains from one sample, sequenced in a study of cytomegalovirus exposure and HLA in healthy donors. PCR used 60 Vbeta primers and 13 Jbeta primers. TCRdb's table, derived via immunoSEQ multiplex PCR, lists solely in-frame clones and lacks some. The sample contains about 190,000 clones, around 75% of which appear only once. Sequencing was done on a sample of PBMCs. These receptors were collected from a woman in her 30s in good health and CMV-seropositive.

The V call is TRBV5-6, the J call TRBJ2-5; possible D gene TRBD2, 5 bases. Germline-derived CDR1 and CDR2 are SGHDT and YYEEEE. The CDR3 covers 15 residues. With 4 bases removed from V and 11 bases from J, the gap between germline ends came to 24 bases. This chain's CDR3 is CASSPKGARVREQYF. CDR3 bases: TGTGCCAGCAGCCCGAAGGGCGCGAGGGTTCGAGAGCAGTACTTC.

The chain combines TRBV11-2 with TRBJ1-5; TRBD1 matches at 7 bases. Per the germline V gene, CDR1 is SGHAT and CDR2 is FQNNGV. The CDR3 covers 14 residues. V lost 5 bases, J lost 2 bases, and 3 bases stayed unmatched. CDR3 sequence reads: CASSVDRGNQPQHF. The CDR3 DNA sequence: TGTGCCAGCAGCGTTGACAGGGGCAATCAGCCCCAGCATTTT.

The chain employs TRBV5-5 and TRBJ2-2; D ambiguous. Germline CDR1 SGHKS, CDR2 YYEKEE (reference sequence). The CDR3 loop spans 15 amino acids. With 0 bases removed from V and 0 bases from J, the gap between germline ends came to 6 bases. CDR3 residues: CASSLGTANTGELFF. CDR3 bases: TGTGCCAGCAGCTTGGGTACTGCGAACACCGGGGAGCTGTTTTTT.

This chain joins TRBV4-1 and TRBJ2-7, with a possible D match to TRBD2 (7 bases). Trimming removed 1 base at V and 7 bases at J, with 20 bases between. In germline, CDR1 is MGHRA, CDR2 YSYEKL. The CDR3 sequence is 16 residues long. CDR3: CASSQGGGGRRGEQYF. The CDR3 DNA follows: TGCGCCAGCAGCCAAGGGGGCGGCGGGAGAAGGGGGGAGCAGTACTTC.

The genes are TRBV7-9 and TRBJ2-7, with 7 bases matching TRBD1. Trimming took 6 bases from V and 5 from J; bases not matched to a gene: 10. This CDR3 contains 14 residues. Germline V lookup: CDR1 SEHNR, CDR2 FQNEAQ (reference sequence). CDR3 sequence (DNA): TGTGCCAGCAGGTCGCCGGGACAGATTAACGAGCAGTACTTC. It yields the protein CASRSPGQINEQYF.

The CDR3 DNA reads as TGTGCCAGCGGAGAAGAGAACTACAATGAGCAGTTCTTC. It is translated as CASGEENYNEQFF. V usage is TRBV25-1 and J usage is TRBJ2-1, with D unclear. CDR1 is MGHDK and CDR2 is SYGVNS in the germline V gene. The ends were cut back, 8 bases at V and 3 bases at J, with 11 bases in the middle. This CDR3 comprises 13 residues. Filled out from reference TRBV25-1 and TRBJ2-1, the complete variable domain reads EADIYQTPRYLVIGTGKKITLECSQTMGHDKMYWYQQDPGMELHLIHYSYGVNSTEKGDLSSESTVSRIRTEHFPLTLESARPSHTSQYLCASGEENYNEQFFGPGTRLTVL.

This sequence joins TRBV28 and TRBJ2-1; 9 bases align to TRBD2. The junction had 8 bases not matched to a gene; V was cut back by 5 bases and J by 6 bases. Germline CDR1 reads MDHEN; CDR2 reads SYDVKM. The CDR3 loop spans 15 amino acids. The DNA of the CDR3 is TGTGCCAGCAGTCGGGGACTAGCCCCATCCAATGAGCAGTTCTTC. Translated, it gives CASSRGLAPSNEQFF.

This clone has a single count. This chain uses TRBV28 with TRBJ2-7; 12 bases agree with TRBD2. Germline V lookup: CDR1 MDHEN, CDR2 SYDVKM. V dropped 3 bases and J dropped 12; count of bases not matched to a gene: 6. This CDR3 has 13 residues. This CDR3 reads CASSFVGTSGLYF. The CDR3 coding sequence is TGTGCCAGCAGTTTTGTAGGGACTAGCGGGTTGTACTTC.

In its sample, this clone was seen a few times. CDR3 region: CASSLSSEAFF. The DNA for the CDR3 is TGTGCCAGCAGCTTAAGCTCCGAAGCTTTCTTT. The chain carries TRBV13 and TRBJ1-1; D call uncertain. Germline CDR1 reads PRHDT; CDR2 reads FYEKMQ (reference sequence). V was cut by 2 bases and J by 8 bases, with 6 bases left in between. The CDR3 sequence is 11 residues long.

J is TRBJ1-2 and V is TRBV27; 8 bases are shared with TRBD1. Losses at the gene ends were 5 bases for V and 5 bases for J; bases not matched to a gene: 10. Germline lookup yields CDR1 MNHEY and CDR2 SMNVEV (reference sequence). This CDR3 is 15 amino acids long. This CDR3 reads CASSAATGGPYGYTF. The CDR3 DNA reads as TGTGCCAGCAGTGCCGCTACAGGGGGACCTTATGGCTACACCTTC.

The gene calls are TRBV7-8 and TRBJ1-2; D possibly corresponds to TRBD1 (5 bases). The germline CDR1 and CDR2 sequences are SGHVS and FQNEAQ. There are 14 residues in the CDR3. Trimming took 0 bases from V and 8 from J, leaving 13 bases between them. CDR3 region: CASSLAPRVEGYTF. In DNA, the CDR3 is TGTGCCAGCAGCTTAGCCCCCAGGGTAGAGGGCTACACCTTC.

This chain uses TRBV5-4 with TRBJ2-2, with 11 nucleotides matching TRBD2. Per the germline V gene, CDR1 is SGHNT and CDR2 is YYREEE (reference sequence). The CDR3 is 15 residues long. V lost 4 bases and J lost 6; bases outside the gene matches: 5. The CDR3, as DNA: TGTGCCAGCAGCCGTCTAGCGGGAGGACCCGGGGAGCTGTTTTTT. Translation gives CASSRLAGGPGELFF. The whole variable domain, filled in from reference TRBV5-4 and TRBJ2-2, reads ETGVTQSPTHLIKTRGQQVTLRCSSQSGHNTVSWYQQALGQGPQFIFQYYREEENGRGNFPPRFSGLQFPNYSSELNVNALELDDSALYLCASSRLAGGPGELFFGEGSRLTVL.

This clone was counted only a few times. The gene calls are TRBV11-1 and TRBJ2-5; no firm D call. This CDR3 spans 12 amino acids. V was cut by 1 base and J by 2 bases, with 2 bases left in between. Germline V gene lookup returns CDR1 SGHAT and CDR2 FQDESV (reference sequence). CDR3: CASSLVQETQYF. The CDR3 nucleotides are TGTGCCAGCAGCTTAGTACAAGAGACCCAGTACTTC.

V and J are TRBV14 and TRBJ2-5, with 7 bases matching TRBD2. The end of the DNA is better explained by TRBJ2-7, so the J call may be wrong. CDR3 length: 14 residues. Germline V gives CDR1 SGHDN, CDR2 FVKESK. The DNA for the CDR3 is TGTGCCAGCAGCCAAGGCGGGAGTGTCGACGAGCAGTACTTC. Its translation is CASSQGGSVDEQYF.

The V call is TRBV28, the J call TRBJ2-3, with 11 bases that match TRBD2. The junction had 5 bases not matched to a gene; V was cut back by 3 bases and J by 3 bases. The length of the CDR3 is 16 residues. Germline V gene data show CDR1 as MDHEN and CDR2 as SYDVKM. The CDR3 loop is CASSFSGTSGTDTQYF. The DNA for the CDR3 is TGTGCCAGCAGTTTTTCCGGGACTAGCGGAACAGATACGCAGTATTTT.